This T cell receptor beta chain was captured in a study of cytomegalovirus exposure and HLA in healthy donors. General observations from the study: In a later analysis, specific HLA alleles were associated with 15,000 to 20,000 TCR beta sequences at a 0.05 false discovery rate.

Germline V gene data show CDR1 as SGHRS and CDR2 as YFSETQ. This CDR3 region has 16 residues. V was shortened by 3 bases and J by 1 base, with 15 bases between the two germline ends. This clone was observed a handful of times. Antigen specificity is unknown. PCR was performed using 60 Vbeta and 13 Jbeta primers. Using immunoSEQ multiplex PCR, the repertoire was profiled, and TCRdb retains in-frame clones only, with some absent. The sample lists around 130,000 clones; 70% to 90% were seen once. The specimen sequenced was PBMCs. This receptor was identified in a man aged 40-50 years in good health and CMV-seronegative. The chain carries TRBV5-1 and TRBJ2-3, with D possibly matching TRBD2 (5 bases). The CDR3 loop reads CASSSTPSSRTDTQYF. The CDR3 DNA follows: TGCGCCAGCAGCTCTACTCCTAGCTCTCGCACAGATACGCAGTATTTT.